Below, 17 T cell receptor beta chains from the same sample are listed, as sequenced in a study of cytomegalovirus exposure and HLA in healthy donors. The PCR employed 60 Vbeta primers together with 13 Jbeta primers. The method was immunoSEQ multiplex PCR; TCRdb's version includes in-frame clones alone and lacks a portion of them. Its table records some 110,000 clones. Sequencing was done on a sample of PBMCs. Receptors were obtained from a man aged 35 to 55 in good health and CMV-seropositive.

The chain carries TRBV5-1 and TRBJ1-1; 8 bases map to TRBD1. Germline V CDR1 and CDR2: SGHRS, YFSETQ. The J segment lost 1 base and the V segment lost 4 bases, leaving 6 bases of the junction unmatched. The CDR3 is 15 residues long. CDR3 DNA: TGCGCCAGCAGCACGGACGGACAGGGGAACACTGAAGCTTTCTTT. This codes for CASSTDGQGNTEAFF.

The CDR3 sequence is CARSLKTGKAGELFF. The CDR3 DNA reads TGTGCCAGAAGCTTAAAGACAGGGAAGGCCGGGGAGCTGTTTTTT. The V and J genes are TRBV7-5 and TRBJ2-2; the table assigns TRBD1, which was not confirmed against the DNA. TRBV7-5 is a recognized pseudogene. The CDR3 covers 15 residues.

V is TRBV25-1 and J is TRBJ2-5, with 7 bases lining up with TRBD1. The CDR3 length is 15 residues. Per the germline V gene, CDR1 is MGHDK and CDR2 is SYGVNS. V was clipped by 6 bases and J by 4 bases; unmatched bases: 11. The DNA of the CDR3 is TGTGCCAGCAGCCCCACAGGGGTAATGGCAGAGACCCAGTACTTC. Encoded protein: CASSPTGVMAETQYF.

This chain connects TRBV29-1 to TRBJ2-7; no firm D call. This CDR3 has 15 amino acids. Germline V gives CDR1 SQVTM, CDR2 ANQGSEA. Trimming took off 1 base at V and 2 bases at J, with 15 bases between the two ends. The CDR3 DNA sequence: TGCAGCGTTGAAGCTTTAGGAATTGGGCCCTACGAGCAGTACTTC. Translation gives CSVEALGIGPYEQYF.

This rearrangement joins TRBV15 to TRBJ1-5; D gene unclear. V lost 2 bases to trimming and J lost 5 bases, with 16 bases between them. In germline, CDR1 is LNHNV, CDR2 YYDKDF (reference sequence). This CDR3 is 16 amino acids long. CDR3 protein: CATSRPRTGGDQPQHF. CDR3 DNA: TGTGCCACCAGCAGACCCCGGACGGGCGGGGATCAGCCCCAGCATTTT.

The rearrangement links TRBV5-6 to TRBJ2-7, with a possible D match to TRBD2 (6 bases). Trimming cost V 2 bases and J 2 bases, with 14 bases left between them. CDR3 size: 15 residues. Germline V CDR1 and CDR2: SGHDT, YYEEEE. CDR3 protein: CASSFRGVGTYEQYF. DNA of the CDR3: TGTGCCAGCAGCTTTCGCGGGGTTGGCACCTACGAGCAGTACTTC.

This rearrangement joins TRBV20-1 to TRBJ2-3, with D unresolved. The CDR3 totals 11 residues. V was trimmed by 1 base and J by 8 bases, leaving 7 bases between them. Germline CDR1 DFQATT, CDR2 SNEGSKA (reference sequence). In DNA, the CDR3 is TGCAGTGCTAGAGGCTCCGGTACGCAGTATTTT. Translated: CSARGSGTQYF.

The V gene is TRBV13, the J gene TRBJ2-7, with TRBD1 matching 7 bases. Germline CDR1 PRHDT, CDR2 FYEKMQ (reference sequence). V was clipped by 4 bases and J by 0 bases; unmatched bases: 3. This CDR3 has 14 residues. The CDR3 DNA reads as TGTGCCAGCAGCTACAGGGGAAGCTCCTACGAGCAGTACTTC. It translates to CASSYRGSSYEQYF.

The rearrangement joins TRBV28 to TRBJ2-2, with D maybe TRBD2 (6 bases). The V end lost 8 bases, the J end lost 1 base, and 14 bases lay between the germline ends. CDR1 and CDR2 (germline): MDHEN, SYDVKM. The CDR3 has 15 amino acids. CDR3: CASGLAPLNTGELFF. The CDR3 DNA sequence: TGTGCCAGCGGCCTAGCGCCCCTGAACACCGGGGAGCTGTTTTTT. Full variable domain (remainder filled in from reference TRBV28 and TRBJ2-2): DVKVTQSSRYLVKRTGEKVFLECVQDMDHENMFWYRQDPGLGLRLIYFSYDVKMKEKGDIPEGYSVSREKKERFSLILESASTNQTSMYLCASGLAPLNTGELFFGEGSRLTVL.

The chain links TRBV4-2 to TRBJ2-7, with D unclear. Trimming shortened V by 4 bases and J by 4 bases, and 23 bases separated the two germline ends. The CDR3 extends over 17 amino acids. The germline gives CDR1 LGHNA, CDR2 YNFKEQ. The DNA of the CDR3 is TGTGCCAGCAGCCTTAGTCCTAGTCAAACCGTTCAGTACGAGCAGTACTTC. It yields the protein CASSLSPSQTVQYEQYF.

The chain uses TRBV19 and TRBJ2-7, with 7 bases identical to TRBD1. The CDR3 has 13 residues. After removal of 5 bases from V and 4 bases from J, the junction contained 5 bases not matched to a gene. Germline loops: CDR1 LNHDA, CDR2 SQIVND (reference sequence). This CDR3 reads CASSWDREYEQYF. CDR3 nucleotide sequence: TGTGCCAGTAGTTGGGACAGAGAATACGAGCAGTACTTC.

This chain connects TRBV7-3 to TRBJ2-2; D perhaps matches TRBD2 (6 bases). Germline V gives CDR1 SGHTA, CDR2 FQGTGA. Trimming cost V 5 bases and J 6 bases, with 13 bases left between them. The length of the CDR3 is 14 residues. CDR3 sequence reads: CASSPPGAAGELFF. For the CDR3, the DNA is TGTGCCAGCAGCCCCCCGGGAGCCGCCGGGGAGCTGTTTTTT.

The chain uses TRBV10-2 and TRBJ2-5; TRBD2 agrees at 7 bases. CDR1 and CDR2 from the germline V gene are WSHSY and SAAADI. V shed 6 bases and J 5 bases; nucleotides not matched to a gene: 9. CDR3 size: 14 residues. The CDR3 DNA follows: TGCGCCAGCAGCATAATAGCGGGCGGGGAGACCCAGTACTTC. Encoded protein: CASSIIAGGETQYF.

The chain has TRBV6-5 and TRBJ2-7, with a weak D call TRBD1 (7 bases). The CDR3 loop spans 14 amino acids. Germline lookup yields CDR1 MNHEY and CDR2 SVGAGI. V gave up 0 bases and J gave up 6 bases, with 12 bases separating them. The DNA of the CDR3 is TGTGCCAGCAGTTACTCGCCAGGGGGGCTCGAGCAGTACTTC. This sequence encodes CASSYSPGGLEQYF.

V and J are TRBV28 and TRBJ1-2; 8 bases match TRBD1. Trimming cost V 1 base and J 6 bases; bases outside gene matches: 4. Germline-derived CDR1 and CDR2 are MDHEN and SYDVKM. This CDR3 spans 14 amino acids. The CDR3 DNA reads TGTGCCAGCAGTTTATCTGGGACAGGAGATGGCTACACCTTC. This gives the protein CASSLSGTGDGYTF.

J is TRBJ1-2 and V is TRBV18; a weak D match, TRBD1 (6 bases). Trimming pared 3 bases from V and 4 bases from J, leaving 18 bases between. The CDR3 has 16 amino acids. The germline V gene encodes CDR1 KGHSH and CDR2 LQKENI. The CDR3, as DNA: TGTGCCAGCTCACCCCCGGGGACACCGAAGGCCTATGGCTACACCTTC. This codes for CASSPPGTPKAYGYTF.

This sequence joins TRBV7-2 and TRBJ1-4; perhaps TRBD1 as D (5 bases). CDR1 and CDR2 from the germline V gene are SGHTA and FQGNSA. V was pared by 4 bases and J by 8 bases, with 11 bases between. The CDR3 runs to 13 residues. The DNA of the CDR3 is TGTGCCAGCAGCTATCAGGGTGGGGAAAAACTGTTTTTT. Amino acids: CASSYQGGEKLFF.